Listed here are 11 T cell receptor beta chains from one sample, sequenced in a study of T cell changes during pregnancy in multiple sclerosis. Repertoires were generated with immunoSEQ multiplex PCR, while TCRdb's copy carries only in-frame clones and drops some. The sample holds around 20,000 clones, 80% to 90% seen once. Sample: CD8+ T cells from peripheral blood mononuclear cells, taken in the second trimester of pregnancy. The source of these receptors is a female donor in good health, enrolled as a control in a pregnancy study.

This clone was counted a few times. This chain connects TRBV9 to TRBJ1-1, with unresolved D. The V end lost 4 bases, the J end lost 9 bases, and 13 bases lay between the germline ends. Germline CDR1 is SGDLS and CDR2 is YYNGEE. The CDR3 is made up of 12 amino acids. CDR3 bases: TGTGCCAGCAGCCCTCAAACACCCCAAGCTTTCTTT. Its translation is CASSPQTPQAFF. The full variable domain, its missing parts supplied by reference TRBV9 and TRBJ1-1, is DSGVTQTPKHLITATGQRVTLRCSPRSGDLSVYWYQQSLDQGLQFLIQYYNGEERAKGNILERFSAQQFPDLHSELNLSSLELGDSALYFCASSPQTPQAFFGQGTRLTVV.

CDR3 sequence reads: CASSYGSQNTEAFF. In nucleotides, the CDR3 is TGTGCCAGCAGTTATGGCAGTCAGAACACTGAAGCTTTCTTT. The gene calls are TRBV6-5 and TRBJ1-1; D gene uncertain. Trimming left V 3 bases short and J 1 base short, with 9 bases between. The germline CDR1 and CDR2 sequences are MNHEY and SVGAGI. The CDR3 loop spans 14 amino acids.

The chain joins TRBV7-9 to TRBJ2-3; the D gene is possibly TRBD1 (7 bases). Germline V gene lookup returns CDR1 SEHNR and CDR2 FQNEAQ (reference sequence). V lost 3 bases and J lost 0, with 22 bases in between. The CDR3 contains 19 residues. The CDR3 DNA reads as TGTGCCAGCAGCTTGGAAAGGGGGCTCGTGGGAGGAAGCACAGATACGCAGTATTTT. Translated, it gives CASSLERGLVGGSTDTQYF.

This chain uses TRBV11-3 with TRBJ1-1; D unresolved. CDR1 is SGHNT and CDR2 is YENEEA in the germline V gene. V lost 5 bases, J lost 0 bases, and 7 bases lay in between. CDR3 length: 13 residues. The CDR3 spells CASSLTLNTEAFF. The CDR3 nucleotides are TGTGCCAGCAGCCTGACACTGAACACTGAAGCTTTCTTT.

V is TRBV29-1 and J is TRBJ1-1; D possibly corresponds to TRBD1 (6 bases). Germline CDR1 reads SQVTM; CDR2 reads ANQGSEA. The length of the CDR3 is 13 residues. V lost 7 bases and J 5 bases, leaving 17 bases between the germline ends. The CDR3 DNA reads as TGCAGCGCCGCCGGGGGGCTAAGGACTGAAGCTTTCTTT. This codes for CSAAGGLRTEAFF.

The V call is TRBV19, the J call TRBJ1-1; TRBD1 aligns across 8 bases. Losses at the gene ends were 3 bases for V and 2 bases for J; bases not matched to a gene: 8. The CDR3 loop spans 16 amino acids. CDR1 and CDR2 (germline): LNHDA, SQIVND (reference sequence). The CDR3 reads CASSIASRGRNTEAFF. The CDR3 bases are TGTGCCAGTAGTATCGCCTCCAGGGGGCGAAACACTGAAGCTTTCTTT.

This rearrangement joins TRBV4-1 to TRBJ1-1; no clear D. Germline V gene sequence: CDR1 MGHRA, CDR2 YSYEKL. This CDR3 is built from 12 residues. The V gene lost 5 bases and the J gene lost 1 base, with 5 bases spanning the gap. The DNA of the CDR3 is TGCGCCAGCAGCGGAGAGAACACTGAAGCTTTCTTT. Translated, it gives CASSGENTEAFF.

This chain links TRBV15 with TRBJ2-7; the D gene is possibly TRBD2 (7 bases). Trimming removed 4 bases at V and 2 bases at J, with 15 bases between. The CDR3 is 15 amino acids. Germline V gene sequence: CDR1 LNHNV, CDR2 YYDKDF (reference sequence). The CDR3 region has the DNA TGTGCCACCAGCACAAACAGGGAGGGGCCCTACGAGCAGTACTTC. Protein sequence: CATSTNREGPYEQYF.

This clone was counted a few times. J is TRBJ1-1 and V is TRBV5-4; 9 bases are a match to TRBD1. After removal of 4 bases from V and 1 base from J, the junction contained 5 bases not matched to a gene. Germline CDR1 is SGHNT and CDR2 is YYREEE (reference sequence). This CDR3 spans 15 amino acids. The CDR3 DNA is TGTGCCAGCAGCCGCCGGGACAGGGCGAACACTGAAGCTTTCTTT. Translating it yields CASSRRDRANTEAFF.

This chain links TRBV28 with TRBJ2-7; weak D call: TRBD1 (5 bases). Trimming removed 10 bases from V and 2 bases from J, with 9 bases in between. Germline V lookup: CDR1 MDHEN, CDR2 SYDVKM. The CDR3 has 11 residues. CDR3 region: CATLQAYEQYF. The CDR3 region has the DNA TGTGCCACCTTACAGGCCTACGAGCAGTACTTC.

This chain links TRBV9 with TRBJ2-5, with 14 bases aligning to TRBD2. With 4 bases clipped from V and 2 bases from J, the junction kept 13 bases outside the gene matches. Germline CDR1 and CDR2: SGDLS and YYNGEE. The CDR3 has 19 residues. CDR3 protein: CASSPGLAGEGRGQETQYF. For the CDR3, the DNA is TGTGCCAGCAGCCCGGGACTAGCGGGAGAAGGGAGGGGACAAGAGACCCAGTACTTC.